A single T cell receptor beta chain is shown here with its context. The data belong to a study of blood T cell repertoires in COVID-19. Germline CDR1 is MGHDK and CDR2 is SYGVNS. V gave up 3 bases and J gave up 1 base, with 9 bases separating them. CDR3 length equals 14 residues. The method was immunoSEQ multiplex PCR; TCRdb's version includes in-frame clones alone and lacks a portion of them. The data show 98,000 or so clones, around 85% seen once. The TCR was taken from a woman older than 75 with active or convalescent COVID-19. V gene TRBV25-1 combines with J gene TRBJ2-5; D is unresolved. The sequencing sample was made of peripheral blood. The CDR3 region is CASSDPETQETQYF. The CDR3 DNA sequence: TGTGCCAGCAGTGATCCGGAGACCCAAGAGACCCAGTACTTC.